This T cell receptor beta chain was documented in a study of low-dose radiotherapy and immunotherapy resistance in tumors. The overall study: Patients took aspirin (300 mg orally, daily) for four cycles beginning at cycle 1 day 1. TRAV- and TRBV-specific primers were used for first-strand cDNA, which covered alpha and beta chains.

Per germline, CDR1 MGHDK and CDR2 SYGVNS. V lost 4 bases and J 2 bases, leaving 10 bases between the germline ends. This CDR3 is 14 amino acids long. This clonotype was recorded at least ten times. The authors amplified TCRs for 20 to 25 PCR cycles with a constant-region primer and a V-primer adapter. TCRdb redid the calling of the reads with MiXCR, one entry per CDR3 protein. The sample shows under 60,000 distinct CDR3 sequences, about 12% of them seen only once. Indicated time point: before trial treatment. Ipilimumab, nivolumab, aspirin, low-dose cyclophosphamide and low-dose radiotherapy were administered to donors.

Sequencing used PBMCs, obtained before treatment. This sequence was found in a female donor with ovarian cancer. The genes are TRBV25-1 and TRBJ2-3; D is perhaps TRBD1 (6 bases). Written as DNA, the CDR3 is TGTGCCAGCAGTGCCGGACAGTCCACAGATACGCAGTATTTT. Encoded protein: CASSAGQSTDTQYF.